These 29 T cell receptor beta chains were all obtained from the same sample, sequenced in a study of blood T cell repertoires in COVID-19. Only in-frame clones appear in the TCRdb table, and some are missing; sequencing was by immunoSEQ multiplex PCR. The table lists some 250,000 clones, roughly 87% of them singletons. Sequenced sample: peripheral blood. The receptor set was obtained from a man aged 55 to 70 who had recovered from COVID-19.

The gene calls are TRBV3-1 (or the pseudogene TRBV3-2) and TRBJ2-3, with TRBD2 as a possible D gene (6 bases). This CDR3 contains 15 residues. Trimming pared 3 bases from V and 1 base from J, leaving 11 bases between. In germline, CDR1 is LGHDT, CDR2 YNNKEL (reference sequence). CDR3 in amino acids: CASSHWGDGTDTQYF. CDR3 coding DNA: TGTGCCAGCAGCCATTGGGGGGACGGCACAGATACGCAGTATTTT.

This chain connects TRBV5-6 to TRBJ1-2; 10 nucleotides line up with TRBD1. The CDR3 is 17 residues long. CDR1 SGHDT and CDR2 YYEEEE come from the germline V gene. The trim removed 5 bases at V and 3 bases at J, leaving 13 bases unmatched. In DNA, the CDR3 is TGTGCCAGCAGTTTCAGACAGGGGGCCCCCCCCTACTATGGCTACACCTTC. This sequence encodes CASSFRQGAPPYYGYTF.

CDR3 region: CASSLGQGGTQYF. In nucleotides, the CDR3 is TGCGCCAGCAGCTTGGGGCAGGGCGGGACCCAGTACTTC. The V gene is TRBV5-1, the J gene TRBJ2-5, with a possible D match to TRBD1 (5 bases). CDR3 size: 13 residues. Trimming stripped 0 bases from V and 7 bases from J, with 10 bases between. The germline V gene encodes CDR1 SGHRS and CDR2 YFSETQ.

As DNA, the CDR3 is TGTGCCAGCAGCCGAGGGGCGGGGGGAAACACCATATATTTT. Its translation is CASSRGAGGNTIYF. The chain uses TRBV6-5 and TRBJ1-3; a possible D gene is TRBD1 (5 bases). The germline CDR1 and CDR2 sequences are MNHEY and SVGAGI. V was pared by 6 bases and J by 4 bases, with 13 bases between. CDR3 length: 14 residues.

The V gene is TRBV18, the J gene TRBJ1-4, with 10 bases that match TRBD1. V trimming: 4 bases; J trimming: 4 bases; junction bases outside the gene matches: 12. Per germline, CDR1 KGHSH and CDR2 LQKENI. The CDR3 is made up of 18 amino acids. CDR3 in DNA: TGTGCCAGCTCACTACGAGGGACAGGGGATTATGGTAATGAAAAACTGTTTTTT. This encodes CASSLRGTGDYGNEKLFF.

The chain links TRBV5-1 to TRBJ1-1; D is ambiguous. The CDR3 contains 16 residues. V was clipped by 0 bases and J by 4 bases, with 16 bases between them. Per germline, CDR1 SGHRS and CDR2 YFSETQ. CDR3 protein: CASSLGAGGPGTEAFF. The CDR3 region has the DNA TGCGCCAGCAGCTTGGGGGCCGGAGGACCGGGCACTGAAGCTTTCTTT.

V is TRBV7-2 and J is TRBJ2-6, with D tentatively TRBD1 (6 bases). With 4 bases removed from V and 8 bases from J, the gap between germline ends came to 15 bases. Per the germline V gene, CDR1 is SGHTA and CDR2 is FQGNSA. The CDR3 is 15 amino acids. The CDR3 DNA is TGTGCCAGCAGCTCGGGGTACCAGGGGACCAACGTCCTGACTTTC. It yields the protein CASSSGYQGTNVLTF.

This chain uses TRBV5-1 with TRBJ2-2; D remains ambiguous. The CDR3 spans 15 residues. Germline lookup yields CDR1 SGHRS and CDR2 YFSETQ. Trimming took off 4 bases at V and 1 base at J, with 11 bases between the two ends. CDR3 protein: CASSPGQRNTGELFF. CDR3 coding DNA: TGCGCCAGCAGCCCAGGTCAGAGGAACACCGGGGAGCTGTTTTTT.

The chain carries TRBV27 and TRBJ2-1; 10 nucleotides agree with TRBD1. The germline V gene encodes CDR1 MNHEY and CDR2 SMNVEV (reference sequence). The CDR3 has 17 amino acids. The junction had 10 bases not matched to a gene; V was cut back by 5 bases and J by 3 bases. The CDR3 nucleotides are TGTGCCAGCAGTCTACTCACCGGGACAGGGGTCTACAATGAGCAGTTCTTC. As protein: CASSLLTGTGVYNEQFF.

This chain uses TRBV24-1 with TRBJ1-3; the D is unclear. The CDR3 runs to 13 residues. The V end was cut by 4 bases, the J end by 2 bases, with 5 bases between. Germline CDR1 and CDR2: KGHDR and SFDVKD. The CDR3 DNA sequence: TGTGCCACCAGTGAGGGAGCTGGAAACACCATATATTTT. Its translation: CATSEGAGNTIYF.

V and J are TRBV10-3 and TRBJ2-3; D may be TRBD2 (7 bases). Trimming took off 9 bases at V and 1 base at J, with 17 bases between the two ends. Germline-derived CDR1 and CDR2 are ENHRY and SYGVKD. This CDR3 has 15 residues. The CDR3 DNA reads as TGTGCCATTCTTTGGGGGGGGGCCGGCACAGATACGCAGTATTTT. Its translation: CAILWGGAGTDTQYF.

The rearrangement uses TRBV24-1 and TRBJ2-7; unclear D gene. In germline, CDR1 is KGHDR, CDR2 SFDVKD. The CDR3 has 11 amino acids. Between the trimmed V and J ends, which lost 1 base and 10 bases, there was a span of 7 bases. The DNA of the CDR3 is TGTGCCACCAGTGATTTTACAGCCCAGTACTTC. This codes for CATSDFTAQYF.

CDR3 nucleotide sequence: TGTGCCAGCAGCCCACAGACAGGGGCGAACACCGGGGAGCTGTTTTTT. Protein: CASSPQTGANTGELFF. The chain couples TRBV11-1 to TRBJ2-2; 8 bases align to TRBD1. Germline CDR1 reads SGHAT; CDR2 reads FQDESV (reference sequence). V shed 5 bases, J shed 0 bases, and the junction held 5 bases outside the gene matches. The CDR3 contains 16 residues.

V is TRBV6-5 and J is TRBJ1-6, with D hard to call. Germline assignment: CDR1 MNHEY and CDR2 SVGAGI. V dropped 7 bases and J dropped 8 bases, with 15 bases sitting between them. The CDR3 sequence is 14 residues long. The CDR3 coding sequence is TGTGCCAGCACCCTAAGCGGCCTTTATTCACCCCTCCACTTT. Translation gives CASTLSGLYSPLHF.

This chain links TRBV5-5 with TRBJ2-3, with D maybe TRBD2 (5 bases). Germline CDR1 SGHKS, CDR2 YYEKEE (reference sequence). The V and J ends lost 4 bases and 1 base respectively, with 13 bases between them. This CDR3 contains 15 residues. The CDR3 loop reads CASSEGRYGTDTQYF. CDR3 nucleotides: TGTGCCAGCAGCGAAGGGAGATACGGCACAGATACGCAGTATTTT.

The V gene is TRBV6-5, the J gene TRBJ1-1; D unresolved. Germline lookup yields CDR1 MNHEY and CDR2 SVGAGI. V was shortened by 6 bases and J by 10 bases, with 15 bases between the two germline ends. The CDR3 is 12 amino acids. As DNA, the CDR3 is TGTGCCAGCAGCCCCAGCGGGGTATCAGCTTTCTTT. Protein: CASSPSGVSAFF.

CDR3 nucleotides: TGTGCCAGCAGCGTAGGTGGGACTACCTACAATGAGCAGTTCTTC. Its protein is CASSVGGTTYNEQFF. This chain joins TRBV9 and TRBJ2-1; 7 nucleotides line up with TRBD2. Unmatched junction bases numbered 2, after V lost 0 bases and J lost 2 bases. CDR1 and CDR2 (germline): SGDLS, YYNGEE. This CDR3 contains 15 residues.

The V gene is TRBV10-2, the J gene TRBJ1-5, with TRBD1 matching 9 bases. The CDR3 is made up of 14 amino acids. Per germline, CDR1 WSHSY and CDR2 SAAADI. V shed 6 bases and J 5 bases; nucleotides not matched to a gene: 5. CDR3 in DNA: TGCGCCAGCAGGCGGACAGGGGAGCATCAGCCCCAGCATTTT. Amino acids: CASRRTGEHQPQHF.

This clone was observed a handful of times. V usage is TRBV24-1 and J usage is TRBJ1-2, with 8 bases that match TRBD1. The CDR3 has 14 residues. Trimming removed 3 bases from V and 6 bases from J; junction bases left unmatched: 5. The V gene's germline CDR1 is KGHDR and CDR2 SFDVKD. Here the CDR3 reads CATSDGTGADGYTF. CDR3 DNA: TGTGCCACCAGTGATGGGACAGGAGCGGATGGCTACACCTTC.

This clone was seen a single time. This rearrangement joins TRBV19 to TRBJ1-1; D might be TRBD1 (5 bases). This CDR3 is built from 16 residues. V was clipped by 5 bases and J by 1 base, with 17 bases between them. Germline V gives CDR1 LNHDA, CDR2 SQIVND (reference sequence). The CDR3 bases are TGTGCCAGTAGTGCTCGCCAGGGAGGATGGAACACTGAAGCTTTCTTT. It is translated as CASSARQGGWNTEAFF.

This clone was counted once. CDR3 nucleotide sequence: TGCGCCAGCAGACCGACAGGGAGCACAGATACGCAGTATTTT. This sequence encodes CASRPTGSTDTQYF. The rearrangement links TRBV10-2 to TRBJ2-3; the match to TRBD1 covers 7 bases. Looked up from germline, CDR1 is WSHSY and CDR2 is SAAADI. This CDR3 contains 14 residues. V lost 6 bases and J lost 0; bases outside the gene matches: 3.

J is TRBJ2-1 and V is TRBV7-6; 12 nucleotides line up with TRBD1. J was trimmed by 9 bases and V by 4 bases; bases with no gene match: 10. This CDR3 comprises 16 residues. The germline gives CDR1 SGHVS, CDR2 FNYEAQ. This chain's CDR3 is CASSSRPGQGASEQFF. Here the CDR3 DNA reads TGTGCCAGCAGCTCCCGCCCGGGACAGGGGGCAAGTGAGCAGTTCTTC.

V and J are TRBV13 and TRBJ2-3, with D uncertain. This CDR3 is 15 amino acids long. Per germline, CDR1 PRHDT and CDR2 FYEKMQ (reference sequence). Trimming shortened V by 1 base and J by 4 bases, and 12 bases separated the two germline ends. CDR3 region: CASSLDRSAPDTQYF. In DNA, the CDR3 is TGTGCCAGCAGCTTAGACCGTAGTGCCCCAGATACGCAGTATTTT. The entire variable domain, with the rest obtained from reference TRBV13 and TRBJ2-3, is as follows: AAGVIQSPRHLIKEKRETATLKCYPIPRHDTVYWYQQGPGQDPQFLISFYEKMQSDKGSIPDRFSAQQFSDYHSELNMSSLELGDSALYFCASSLDRSAPDTQYFGPGTRLTVL.

This chain uses TRBV3-1 (or the pseudogene TRBV3-2) with TRBJ2-7, with unresolved D. Trimming left V 6 bases short and J 5 bases short, with 17 bases between. Germline CDR1 is LGHDT and CDR2 is YNNKEL (reference sequence). The CDR3 has 14 amino acids. The chain's CDR3 is CASSRSGSLHEQYV. The CDR3 DNA is TGTGCCAGCAGTAGGTCCGGGTCGCTCCACGAGCAGTACGTC.

This chain links TRBV9 with TRBJ2-1; D remains ambiguous. Trimming shortened V by 0 bases and J by 6 bases, and 13 bases separated the two germline ends. The CDR3 runs to 15 residues. Germline lookup yields CDR1 SGDLS and CDR2 YYNGEE. This CDR3 reads CASSVGPSRGNEQFF. In DNA form, the CDR3 reads TGTGCCAGCAGCGTAGGACCCTCAAGAGGCAATGAGCAGTTCTTC.

The V call is TRBV5-8, the J call TRBJ2-7; possibly TRBD1 for D (5 bases). The germline V gene has CDR1 SGHTS and CDR2 YDEGEE. The length of the CDR3 is 14 residues. V lost 2 bases, J lost 2 bases, and 11 bases lay in between. The CDR3 region is CASSFSPRAYEQYF. The CDR3 nucleotides read TGTGCCAGCAGCTTCAGTCCCAGGGCCTACGAGCAGTACTTC. The whole variable domain, remainder taken from reference TRBV5-8 and TRBJ2-7, is EAGVTQSPTHLIKTRGQQATLRCSPISGHTSVYWYQQALGLGLQFLLWYDEGEERNRGNFPPRFSGRQFPNYSSELNVNALELEDSALYLCASSFSPRAYEQYFGPGTRLTVT.

The V gene is TRBV11-3, the J gene TRBJ2-1; possible D gene TRBD2, 5 bases. V lost 5 bases, J lost 6 bases, and 17 bases lay in between. CDR3 length: 15 amino acids. Looked up from germline, CDR1 is SGHNT and CDR2 is YENEEA. The CDR3 is CASSDAGLAINEQFF. In nucleotides, the CDR3 is TGTGCCAGCAGCGACGCCGGACTCGCGATCAATGAGCAGTTCTTC.

This clone came up a few times. The genes are TRBV6-5 and TRBJ2-2; possible D gene TRBD1, 6 bases. In germline, CDR1 is MNHEY, CDR2 SVGAGI. The CDR3 covers 15 residues. Trimming took off 1 base at V and 5 bases at J, with 11 bases between the two ends. The CDR3 DNA is TGTGCCAGCAGTTACTTAGGGACACCAACCGGGGAGCTGTTTTTT. Protein: CASSYLGTPTGELFF.

This clone appeared a few times. V and J are TRBV18 and TRBJ2-7, with D maybe TRBD1 (6 bases). Looked up from germline, CDR1 is KGHSH and CDR2 is LQKENI. V shed 3 bases and J shed 7 bases, with 19 bases lying between them. The CDR3 runs 15 residues. CDR3 DNA sequence: TGTGCCAGCTCACCGGGGGCCGAGCCTATTCGGGAGCAGTACTTC. It codes for CASSPGAEPIREQYF.